A few counts support the clone carrying this T cell receptor beta chain. The length of the CDR3 is 15 residues. Trimming took 6 bases from V and 0 from J; bases not matched to a gene: 6. Germline-derived CDR1 and CDR2 are MNHEY and SVGAGI. This sample is part of a study of identical twins. TCRdb reprocessed the 5' RACE reads via MiXCR and lists one record per CDR3 protein. This sample has about 570,000 distinct CDR3 sequences; just under 10% occur once, and the top ten carry more than 2.5%. The sample was also reused in another study, on yellow fever vaccine responses in identical twins.

Sequencing was done on a sample of PBMCs. The receptor's source is a woman between 18 and 30 years old in good health. The chain uses TRBV6-5 and TRBJ2-7, with TRBD1 matching over 9 bases. CDR3 coding DNA: TGTGCCAGCAGCTACGGGACAGGGAGCTCCTACGAGCAGTACTTC. This encodes CASSYGTGSSYEQYF.